Below, 18 T cell receptor beta chains from the same sample are listed, as sequenced in a study of T cell responses to AZD1222 COVID-19 vaccine. Libraries were prepared by immunoSEQ multiplex PCR; TCRdb keeps only in-frame clonotypes and omits some of them. The sample consists of about 110,000 clones, around 90% of them appearing once. Source: peripheral blood, taken 28 days after the second AZD1222 dose. The receptor set was obtained from an adult who received the AZD1222 COVID-19 vaccine.

The chain carries TRBV5-6 and TRBJ2-7; perhaps TRBD2 as D (5 bases). The V gene's germline CDR1 is SGHDT and CDR2 YYEEEE. The CDR3 has 13 amino acids. Trimming cost V 2 bases and J 0 bases, with 6 bases left between them. The chain's CDR3 is CASSFGLSYEQYF. The CDR3 bases are TGTGCCAGCAGCTTTGGACTCTCCTACGAGCAGTACTTC.

This chain uses TRBV18 with TRBJ2-7; perhaps TRBD1 as D (7 bases). V lost 5 bases to trimming and J lost 3 bases, with 14 bases between them. Per the germline V gene, CDR1 is KGHSH and CDR2 is LQKENI. The CDR3 is made up of 14 amino acids. The CDR3 loop reads CASSVEGQFYEQYF. The CDR3 nucleotides read TGTGCCAGCTCAGTGGAGGGACAGTTCTACGAGCAGTACTTC.

The chain recombines TRBV29-1 with TRBJ2-7, with D possibly called TRBD1 or TRBD2 (6 bases each). Germline V gene data show CDR1 as SQVTM and CDR2 as ANQGSEA. The ends were cut back, 4 bases at V and 0 bases at J, with 13 bases in the middle. This CDR3 region has 14 residues. The CDR3 coding sequence is TGCAGCGTTGTTACGGGGGCCAGCTCCTACGAGCAGTACTTC. It yields the protein CSVVTGASSYEQYF.

The V call is TRBV3-1 (or the pseudogene TRBV3-2), the J call TRBJ1-1; D not certain. Trimming left V 1 base short and J 1 base short, with 7 bases between. This CDR3 contains 14 residues. The germline V gene has CDR1 LGHDT and CDR2 YNNKEL (reference sequence). CDR3 protein: CASSQVWTNTEAFF. Here the CDR3 DNA reads TGTGCCAGCAGCCAAGTTTGGACGAACACTGAAGCTTTCTTT.

The rearrangement links TRBV5-1 to TRBJ2-7; tentatively, D is TRBD2 (5 bases). The CDR3 is 15 residues long. Germline V CDR1 and CDR2: SGHRS, YFSETQ. Trimming shortened V by 5 bases and J by 0 bases, and 15 bases separated the two germline ends. CDR3 loop: CASSTDGMSSYEQYF. CDR3 coding DNA: TGCGCCAGCAGTACGGACGGGATGAGCTCCTACGAGCAGTACTTC.

This chain uses TRBV6-5 with TRBJ2-7, with a tentative D call TRBD1 (7 bases). Germline CDR1 and CDR2: MNHEY and SVGAGI. The CDR3 consists of 14 residues. V was trimmed by 2 bases and J by 4 bases, leaving 12 bases between them. CDR3 sequence (DNA): TGTGCCAGCAGTTACGGGGGGACAGAGTACGAGCAGTACTTC. It codes for CASSYGGTEYEQYF.

This clone was picked up one time. The chain combines TRBV19 with TRBJ2-5; TRBD1 might be the D (7 bases). The CDR3 is 15 amino acids. The germline gives CDR1 LNHDA, CDR2 SQIVND (reference sequence). V was pared by 3 bases and J by 3 bases, with 14 bases between. The CDR3 nucleotides read TGTGCCAGTAGTATGGGGGGACAGATTGAAGAGACCCAGTACTTC. This encodes CASSMGGQIEETQYF.

The CDR3: CASSPLTEWERDNYGYTF. DNA for the CDR3: TGTGCCAGCAGCCCCCTCACAGAGTGGGAGCGGGACAACTATGGCTACACCTTC. The gene calls are TRBV11-2 and TRBJ1-2; tentative D call: TRBD1 (5 bases). CDR3 size: 18 residues. The germline V gene has CDR1 SGHAT and CDR2 FQNNGV. The V and J ends lost 5 bases and 2 bases respectively, with 24 bases between them.

The V gene is TRBV15, the J gene TRBJ2-5; 8 nucleotides agree with TRBD1. This CDR3 is built from 15 residues. The germline CDR1 and CDR2 sequences are LNHNV and YYDKDF (reference sequence). V gave up 1 base and J gave up 5 bases; unmatched junction bases: 6. The CDR3 DNA reads as TGTGCCACCAGCAGAGTCGCAGGGGGCCGGGAGACCCAGTACTTC. It is translated as CATSRVAGGRETQYF.

V is TRBV4-1 and J is TRBJ1-4; D gene ambiguous. V lost 3 bases, J lost 7 bases, and 15 bases lay in between. CDR1 is MGHRA and CDR2 is YSYEKL in the germline V gene. The CDR3 is made up of 15 amino acids. In DNA, the CDR3 is TGCGCCAGCAGCCACGCGGACCGGCCTGGTGAAAAACTGTTTTTT. It translates to CASSHADRPGEKLFF.

The rearrangement joins TRBV18 to TRBJ2-2; D is undetermined. In germline, CDR1 is KGHSH, CDR2 LQKENI. CDR3 length equals 15 residues. Trimming cost V 2 bases and J 6 bases, with 13 bases left between them. The CDR3 coding sequence is TGTGCCAGCTCACCAGAGAGCAAGGGCCCCGGGGAGCTGTTTTTT. Residues: CASSPESKGPGELFF.

A note on this clone: The junction departs from the called germline gene at one end, perhaps through a read error. This chain joins TRBV3-1 (or the pseudogene TRBV3-2) and TRBJ1-5; D unresolved. There are 12 residues in the CDR3. Germline V gene lookup returns CDR1 LGHDT and CDR2 YNNKEL (reference sequence). The CDR3 here is CASRESNQPQHF. CDR3 in DNA: TGCGCGAGTAGGGAGAGCAATCAGCCCCAGCATTTT.

The genes are TRBV5-1 and TRBJ2-3; 7 bases fit TRBD2. Germline V gene data show CDR1 as SGHRS and CDR2 as YFSETQ. The length of the CDR3 is 16 residues. Germline trimming cut 4 bases from V and 0 bases from J; bases unmatched to any gene: 8. The CDR3 here is CASSPEAGTSTDTQYF. The CDR3 region has the DNA TGCGCCAGCAGCCCTGAAGCGGGGACCAGCACAGATACGCAGTATTTT.

V gene TRBV6-4 combines with J gene TRBJ1-2, with D hard to call. Germline V gene data show CDR1 as MRHNA and CDR2 as SNTAGT. CDR3 length: 11 residues. V shed 6 bases and J shed 7 bases, with 9 bases lying between them. The CDR3 reads CASRAGSGYTF. For the CDR3, the DNA is TGTGCCAGCAGGGCCGGGAGTGGCTACACCTTC.

The CDR3 DNA follows: TGTGCCAGCAGCTTAACCCCGAGCGGGGGGCTTTCCTACGAGCAGTACTTC. Translation gives CASSLTPSGGLSYEQYF. The chain couples TRBV7-8 to TRBJ2-7; 9 nucleotides align to TRBD2. The ends lost 2 bases at V and 1 base at J; junction bases unmatched: 9. The length of the CDR3 is 17 residues. CDR1 SGHVS and CDR2 FQNEAQ come from the germline V gene.

The rearrangement links TRBV12-3 or TRBV12-4 to TRBJ1-1; D gene uncertain. This CDR3 has 13 amino acids. Trimming removed 4 bases from V and 4 bases from J, with 10 bases in between. CDR3 coding DNA: TGTGCCAGCAGTTCCACCCTTGGCACTGAAGCTTTCTTT. Amino acid sequence: CASSSTLGTEAFF.

The V gene is TRBV6-2 or TRBV6-3, the J gene TRBJ1-5; no clear D. The CDR3 is 15 amino acids. V shed 2 bases and J shed 0 bases, with 8 bases lying between them. Germline CDR1 is MNHEY and CDR2 is SVGEGT. The CDR3 DNA is TGTGCCAGCAGTTACGGGTGGCTTAGCAATCAGCCCCAGCATTTT. Residues: CASSYGWLSNQPQHF.

The chain uses TRBV2 and TRBJ1-2; D not resolved. The CDR3 contains 11 residues. Per the germline V gene, CDR1 is SNHLY and CDR2 is FYNNEI. Trimming pared 5 bases from V and 4 bases from J, leaving 5 bases between. The CDR3 DNA sequence: TGTGCCAGCAGTCGAGCCTATGGCTACACCTTC. It specifies CASSRAYGYTF. Together with reference TRBV2 and TRBJ1-2, the CDR3 gives the full variable domain: EPEVTQTPSHQVTQMGQEVILRCVPISNHLYFYWYRQILGQKVEFLVSFYNNEISEKSEIFDDQFSVERPDGSNFTLKIRSTKLEDSAMYFCASSRAYGYTFGSGTRLTVV.